This entry lists 15 T cell receptor beta chains sequenced from one sample in a study of tumor-infiltrating lymphocytes in primary liver carcinoma. Production of TCR beta cDNA used approximately 480 ng total RNA together with a constant-region primer. TCR beta libraries came from three nested multiplex PCR rounds using slightly modified ARM-PCR. Researchers ran the first two PCR rounds for ten to eleven cycles each with TRBV1-TRBV30 forward primers and a C-beta reverse primer. Each CDR3 protein gets one entry after TCRdb re-called the multiplex PCR reads with MiXCR. Among some 320,000 distinct CDR3 sequences listed, over 55% were seen once. RNA isolated from unsorted whole blood supplied the blood RNA, with germline DNA also extracted. Material for sequencing was peripheral blood. The receptors were gathered from a man aged 35 to 55 with primary liver carcinoma and hepatitis B virus infection.

This clonotype was recorded only once. Given a much more abundant clone one base away, this may be a read error. No conserved phenylalanine or tryptophan is present at the end of the CDR3, so a read error is the likely explanation. This sequence joins TRBV4-1 and TRBJ2-7, with 9 bases identical to TRBD1. The CDR3 totals 14 residues. The trim removed 4 bases at V and 4 bases at J, leaving 5 bases unmatched. CDR1 and CDR2 from the germline V gene are MGHRA and YSYEKL. The CDR3, as DNA: TGCGCCAGCAGCCTGACAGGGGGAGTGTACGAGCAGTACTTA. Protein product: CASSLTGGVYEQYL.

A word on this clonotype: A much larger clone lies a single base off, so this may be a read error. J is TRBJ2-7 and V is TRBV30, with D possibly being TRBD2 (6 bases). The CDR3 extends over 14 amino acids. CDR1 is GTSNPN, CDR2 SVGIG, per germline (reference sequence). DNA of the CDR3: TGTGTCTGGAACGTCGGCGGGATAGGTGAAGAGCAGTACTTC. Translation gives CVWNVGGIGEEQYF.

V is TRBV2 and J is TRBJ2-1, with TRBD2 identical over 9 bases. Germline CDR1 is SNHLY and CDR2 is FYNNEI. The CDR3 spans 16 residues. V shed 9 bases, J shed 6 bases, and the junction held 15 bases outside the gene matches. The CDR3 DNA reads TGTGCCAGAAAGTTTCTAGCGGGACCTCCGGCCAATGAGCAGTTCTTC. Translated, it gives CARKFLAGPPANEQFF.

The J gene is TRBJ1-1, the V gene TRBV6-5; no clear D. Trimming cost V 10 bases and J 2 bases, with 17 bases left between them. Germline V gives CDR1 MNHEY, CDR2 SVGAGI. The CDR3 totals 14 residues. The CDR3 coding sequence is TGTGCCAAGAGTTACAGCCTAAGTAACACTGAAGCTTTCTTT. Translating it yields CAKSYSLSNTEAFF.

This clonotype appeared a single time. Being one base from a much bigger clone, this may be a read error. The chain joins TRBV6-5 to TRBJ2-2; 8 nucleotides line up with TRBD1. The J segment lost 4 bases and the V segment lost 6 bases, leaving 4 bases of the junction unmatched. Germline V gene sequence: CDR1 MNHEY, CDR2 SVGAGI. The CDR3 runs to 14 residues. CDR3 in amino acids: CASRGQGSTGELFF. The CDR3, as DNA: TGTGCCAGCAGAGGACAGGGTTCCACCGGGGAGCTGTTTTTT.

This clonotype appeared a single time. This sequence may be a read error, since a much larger clone differs from it by one base. The rearrangement links TRBV6-2 or TRBV6-3 to TRBJ2-3; no clear D gene. The germline V gene encodes CDR1 MNHEY and CDR2 SVGEGT. The length of the CDR3 is 14 residues. V lost 7 bases and J lost 0, with 11 bases in between. This CDR3 reads CASKSYLSTDTQYF. DNA of the CDR3: TGTGCCAGCAAATCCTACCTTAGCACAGATACGCAGTATTTT.

The chain links TRBV4-1 to TRBJ1-3, with 10 bases matching TRBD1. Germline V gene lookup returns CDR1 MGHRA and CDR2 YSYEKL. This CDR3 is built from 18 residues. The V and J ends lost 0 bases and 2 bases, in that order; junction bases with no gene match: 7. The CDR3 loop reads CASSQDGPGTGAGNTIYF. The DNA for the CDR3 is TGCGCCAGCAGCCAAGATGGCCCTGGGACAGGGGCTGGAAACACCATATATTTT.

The gene calls are TRBV28 and TRBJ1-2; TRBD1 is a possible D gene (5 bases). The CDR3 loop spans 14 amino acids. The ends were cut back, 8 bases at V and 4 bases at J, with 17 bases in the middle. Per the germline V gene, CDR1 is MDHEN and CDR2 is SYDVKM. CDR3 in amino acids: CASDSWGGPYGYTF. Here the CDR3 DNA reads TGTGCCAGCGACTCCTGGGGCGGTCCCTATGGCTACACCTTC.

In the case of this clonotype: The junction differs from germline at one of its ends, possibly a read error. The chain links TRBV11-2 to TRBJ1-3; D gene unclear. This CDR3 has 16 amino acids. From germline, CDR1 is SGHAT and CDR2 FQNNGV. The CDR3 spells CASSRVRISSENTIYF. The CDR3 coding sequence is TGTGCCAGCAGCCGGGTACGGATCTCCTCTGAAAACACCATATATTTT. Full variable domain (outside the CDR3, taken from reference TRBV11-2 and TRBJ1-3): EAGVAQSPRYKIIEKRQSVAFWCNPISGHATLYWYQQILGQGPKLLIQFQNNGVVDDSQLPKDRFSAERLKGVDSTLKIQPAKLEDSAVYLCASSRVRISSENTIYFGEGSWLTVV.

Notes on this clonotype: The conserved phenylalanine or tryptophan is not found at the CDR3 terminus, so this likely reflects a read error. The chain joins TRBV10-3 to TRBJ2-3, with 10 positions matching TRBD1. CDR3 length equals 14 residues. The germline gives CDR1 ENHRY, CDR2 SYGVKD. CDR3 sequence: CVVSGTGGTDTQYL. CDR3 sequence (DNA): TGTGTCGTATCCGGGACAGGGGGCACAGATACGCAGTATTTG.

V gene TRBV28 combines with J gene TRBJ2-7; D ambiguous. The CDR3 loop spans 15 amino acids. With 6 bases removed from V and 0 bases from J, the gap between germline ends came to 15 bases. Germline V CDR1 and CDR2: MDHEN, SYDVKM. The CDR3 loop is CASRPSSRLSYEQYF. The CDR3 DNA sequence: TGTGCCAGCAGACCTTCCTCGCGACTCTCCTACGAGCAGTACTTC. The variable domain in full, with the rest retrieved from reference TRBV28 and TRBJ2-7, is DVKVTQSSRYLVKRTGEKVFLECVQDMDHENMFWYRQDPGLGLRLIYFSYDVKMKEKGDIPEGYSVSREKKERFSLILESASTNQTSMYLCASRPSSRLSYEQYFGPGTRLTVT.

This clonotype was seen at least ten times. The chain's CDR3 is CASSQFFNRDEAFF. The DNA of the CDR3 is TGCGCCAGCAGCCAATTCTTTAACAGGGATGAAGCTTTCTTT. This chain connects TRBV4-3 to TRBJ1-1; perhaps TRBD1 as D (6 bases). Deletions cut 2 bases from V and 7 bases from J, with 14 bases between. Germline V CDR1 and CDR2: LGHNA, YSLEER. The CDR3 totals 14 residues.

To note about this clonotype: This may be a read error, as it is one base from a much larger clone. This chain uses TRBV4-3 with TRBJ2-3; possible D gene TRBD2, 7 bases. Trimming cost V 4 bases and J 2 bases, with 13 bases left between them. Germline V gene sequence: CDR1 LGHNA, CDR2 YSLEER. The CDR3 contains 15 residues. The CDR3, as DNA: TGCGCCAGCAGCCGAGGGGGGGGAGCCACAGATACGCAGTATTTT. Translation: CASSRGGGATDTQYF.

The chain is built from TRBV28 and TRBJ2-7, with 10 bases aligning to TRBD1. This CDR3 region has 14 residues. Germline CDR1 and CDR2: MDHEN and SYDVKM. V shed 2 bases and J 6 bases; nucleotides not matched to a gene: 4. The CDR3 loop reads CASSLVDRGLEQYF. The CDR3 coding sequence is TGTGCCAGCAGTTTAGTTGACAGGGGGCTCGAGCAGTACTTC.

A word on this clonotype: An end of the junction does not agree with germline; a read error may underlie this. This sequence joins TRBV4-3 and TRBJ2-3; 8 bases map to TRBD2. This CDR3 has 18 residues. CDR1 LGHNA and CDR2 YSLEER come from the germline V gene. The CDR3 region has the DNA TGCACCAGCAGCCAAGATATTCCACGGGAGGGCCTAACAGATACGCAGTATTTT. The encoded protein is CTSSQDIPREGLTDTQYF.